These 6 T cell receptor beta chains came from one sample sequenced in a study of T-cell reconstitution after alpha-beta-depleted transplantation in children. The authors prepared the TCRbeta library with unique molecular identifiers. TCRdb independently ran MiXCR on the PCR reads; one entry per CDR3 protein. This table holds over 300,000 distinct CDR3 sequences, about a tenth found once. The specimen was PBMCs from the stem cell graft donor, collected from the stem cell graft. These receptors were obtained from a human donor who donated a stem cell graft to a child with acute lymphoblastic leukemia.

The chain has TRBV5-1 and TRBJ2-7; TRBD1 matches at 11 bases. CDR1 SGHRS and CDR2 YFSETQ come from the germline V gene. Trimming took 5 bases from V and 3 from J; bases not matched to a gene: 7. The CDR3 consists of 15 residues. The CDR3 spells CASSTGQGGYYEQYF. CDR3 coding DNA: TGCGCCAGCAGTACGGGACAGGGGGGGTACTACGAGCAGTACTTC. Combining the CDR3 with reference TRBV5-1 and TRBJ2-7 gives the whole variable domain KAGVTQTPRYLIKTRGQQVTLSCSPISGHRSVSWYQQTPGQGLQFLFEYFSETQRNKGNFPGRFSGRQFSNSRSEMNVSTLELGDSALYLCASSTGQGGYYEQYFGPGTRLTVT.

In the case of this clonotype: One end of the junction fails to match germline, which may point to a read error. This chain uses TRBV29-1 with TRBJ1-1, with D perhaps matching TRBD1 (6 bases). Germline V gene data show CDR1 as SQVTM and CDR2 as ANQGSEA. The CDR3 spans 14 residues. CDR3 coding DNA: TGTAGCGACTGGGCGGGGGGCTTGAACACTGAAGCTTTCTTT. Amino acid sequence: CSDWAGGLNTEAFF.

Only a few counts were recorded for this clonotype. This chain uses TRBV20-1 with TRBJ2-7; D perhaps matches TRBD2 (5 bases). The CDR3 length is 14 residues. V dropped 3 bases and J dropped 2 bases, with 14 bases sitting between them. In germline, CDR1 is DFQATT, CDR2 SNEGSKA (reference sequence). The CDR3 DNA reads TGCAGTGCTAGCTCTTGGGAGCACACCTACGAGCAGTACTTC. Its protein is CSASSWEHTYEQYF.

This chain links TRBV20-1 with TRBJ2-3, with D hard to call. CDR1 and CDR2 (germline): DFQATT, SNEGSKA (reference sequence). Trimming took off 6 bases at V and 2 bases at J, with 12 bases between the two ends. The CDR3 extends over 13 amino acids. CDR3 sequence reads: CSAASRNTDTQYF. The CDR3 coding sequence is TGCAGTGCGGCATCGAGGAACACAGATACGCAGTATTTT.

This clonotype was observed a few times. The chain couples TRBV5-1 to TRBJ2-7; D is perhaps TRBD1 (5 bases). V was clipped by 0 bases and J by 0 bases, with 10 bases between them. The CDR3 runs 15 residues. The germline CDR1 and CDR2 sequences are SGHRS and YFSETQ. The CDR3 spells CASSLGRESSYEQYF. CDR3 nucleotides: TGCGCCAGCAGCTTGGGCAGGGAAAGCTCCTACGAGCAGTACTTC.

The chain is built from TRBV5-6 and TRBJ1-5, with a weak D call TRBD1 (5 bases). The CDR3 runs 14 residues. V lost 4 bases and J lost 4, with 12 bases in between. Germline CDR1 SGHDT, CDR2 YYEEEE. CDR3 coding DNA: TGTGCCAGCAGCCCCCAGGGACCTAATCAGCCCCAGCATTTT. As protein: CASSPQGPNQPQHF.